Presented here are 3 T cell receptor beta chains from one specimen sequenced in a study of radiation and T cells in renal cell carcinoma. Libraries were prepared by immunoSEQ multiplex PCR; TCRdb keeps only in-frame clonotypes and omits some of them. The repertoire includes over 85,000 clones, 70% to 90% of them detected once, and roughly a tenth sits in the top ten. As for time point: blood 4 weeks post-SBRT, at nephrectomy. Treatment indicated: 15 Gy SBRT to primary tumor, nephrectomy 4 weeks later. The sample was blood, taken from a patient whose treatment included radiotherapy and nephrectomy. The receptors originated from a man aged 50 to 59 with renal cell carcinoma.

The chain couples TRBV19 to TRBJ2-7; 7 bases agree with TRBD1. From germline, CDR1 is LNHDA and CDR2 SQIVND (reference sequence). The CDR3 contains 15 residues. V lost 5 bases to trimming and J lost 2 bases; unmatched junction nucleotides: 9. The CDR3 sequence: CASSASGTVTYEQYF. The CDR3 DNA reads as TGTGCCAGTAGTGCCTCCGGGACAGTGACCTACGAGCAGTACTTC.

This clone was picked up a small number of times. The chain joins TRBV5-1 to TRBJ1-5, with unresolved D. CDR1 is SGHRS, CDR2 YFSETQ, per germline. Between the trimmed V and J ends, which lost 5 bases and 5 bases, there was a span of 20 bases. The CDR3 covers 16 residues. The CDR3 loop is CASRSRASGRYQPQHF. DNA for the CDR3: TGCGCCAGCAGATCAAGAGCCTCCGGTCGGTATCAGCCCCAGCATTTT.

This clone has more than one count but fewer than ten. The chain uses TRBV9 and TRBJ1-1, with D unclear. V gave up 0 bases and J gave up 1 base, with 7 bases separating them. The length of the CDR3 is 14 residues. CDR1 is SGDLS and CDR2 is YYNGEE in the germline V gene. CDR3 in DNA: TGTGCCAGCAGCGTAGAACCGGGGAACACTGAAGCTTTCTTT. Amino acid sequence: CASSVEPGNTEAFF.